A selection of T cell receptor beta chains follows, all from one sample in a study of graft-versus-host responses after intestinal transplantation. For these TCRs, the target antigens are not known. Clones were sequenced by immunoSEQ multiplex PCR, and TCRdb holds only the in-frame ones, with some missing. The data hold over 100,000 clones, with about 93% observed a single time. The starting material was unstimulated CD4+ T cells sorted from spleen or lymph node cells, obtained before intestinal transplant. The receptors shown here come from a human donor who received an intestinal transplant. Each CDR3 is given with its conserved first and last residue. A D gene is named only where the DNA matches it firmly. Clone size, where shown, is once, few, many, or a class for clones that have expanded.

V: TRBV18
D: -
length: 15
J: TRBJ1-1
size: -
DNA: TGTGCCAGCTCCCCCAGGGGTGTGGTGAACACTGAAGCTTTCTTT
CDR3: CASSPRGVVNTEAFF

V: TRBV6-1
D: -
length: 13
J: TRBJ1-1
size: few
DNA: TGTGCCAGCAGTGAAGGTCCTTACACTGAAGCTTTCTTT
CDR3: CASSEGPYTEAFF

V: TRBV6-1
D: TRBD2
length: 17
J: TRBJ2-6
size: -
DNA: TGTGCCAGCAGTGGGACTAGCGGATCCTCTGGGGCCAACGTCCTGACTTTC
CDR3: CASSGTSGSSGANVLTF

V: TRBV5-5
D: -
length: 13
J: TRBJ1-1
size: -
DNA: TGTGCCAGCAGCTTGGTTGTACAGGCTGAAGCTTTCTTT
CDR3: CASSLVVQAEAFF

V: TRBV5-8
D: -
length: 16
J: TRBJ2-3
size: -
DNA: TGTGCCAGCAGCTTGGGGGTGGTACCCGAATTTGGTACGCAGTATTTT
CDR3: CASSLGVVPEFGTQYF

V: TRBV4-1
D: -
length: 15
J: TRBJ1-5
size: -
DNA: TGCGCCAGCAGCCTAGGGACACTTAGCAATCAGCCCCAGCATTTT
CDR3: CASSLGTLSNQPQHF

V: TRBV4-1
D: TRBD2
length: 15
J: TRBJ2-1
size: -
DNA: TGCGCCAGCAGCCAAAATAGCGGGCCCTACAATGAGCAGTTCTTC
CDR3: CASSQNSGPYNEQFF

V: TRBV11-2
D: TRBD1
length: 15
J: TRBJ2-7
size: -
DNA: TGTGCCAGCAGCCCACGAGACAGGGGGTCCTACGAGCAGTACTTC
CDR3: CASSPRDRGSYEQYF

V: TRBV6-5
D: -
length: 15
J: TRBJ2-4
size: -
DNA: TGTGCCAGCAGGGCGGGACAACTAGCCAAAAACATTCAGTACTTC
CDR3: CASRAGQLAKNIQYF

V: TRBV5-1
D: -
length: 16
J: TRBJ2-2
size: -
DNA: TGCGCCAGCAGCTTGTTCGGGACGGCTAACACCGGGGAGCTGTTTTTT
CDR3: CASSLFGTANTGELFF

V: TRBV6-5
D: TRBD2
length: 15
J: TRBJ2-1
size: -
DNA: TGTGCCAGCAGCTCCCCGGGACTATCGTACAATGAGCAGTTCTTC
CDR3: CASSSPGLSYNEQFF

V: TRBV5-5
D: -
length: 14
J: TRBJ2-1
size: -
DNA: TGTGCCAGCAGCTACTCCAGACTAGTCGATGAGCAGTTCTTC
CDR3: CASSYSRLVDEQFF

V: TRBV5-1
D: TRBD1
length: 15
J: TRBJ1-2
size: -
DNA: TGCGCCAGCAGCTTAACGGGACAGGGAAACTATGGCTACACCTTC
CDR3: CASSLTGQGNYGYTF

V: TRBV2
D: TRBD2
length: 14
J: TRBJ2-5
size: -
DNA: TGTGCCAGCAGTGTCCTTCTAGCGGGAGAGACCCAGTACTTC
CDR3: CASSVLLAGETQYF

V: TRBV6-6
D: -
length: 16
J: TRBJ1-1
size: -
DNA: TGTGCCAGCAGTTACTCGGGGGGGGCTTTTACGACTGAAGCTTTCTTT
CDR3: CASSYSGGAFTTEAFF

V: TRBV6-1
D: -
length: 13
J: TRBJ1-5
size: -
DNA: TGTGCCAGCAGCCGCACAAACTATCAGCCCCAGCATTTT
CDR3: CASSRTNYQPQHF

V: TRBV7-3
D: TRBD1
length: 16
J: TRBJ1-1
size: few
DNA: TGTGCCAGCAGCTTAACAGGGACAGGGGGCAGTCGCGGAGCTTTCTTT
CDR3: CASSLTGTGGSRGAFF

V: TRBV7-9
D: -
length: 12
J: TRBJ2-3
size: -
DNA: TGTGCCAGCAGCCTTCCCCCCGATACGCAGTATTTT
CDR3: CASSLPPDTQYF

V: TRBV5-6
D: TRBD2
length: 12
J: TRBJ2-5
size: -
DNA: TGTGCCAGCAGCCGGACTAGTCGGACCCAGTACTTC
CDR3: CASSRTSRTQYF

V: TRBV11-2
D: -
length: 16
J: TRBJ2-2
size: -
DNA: TGTGCCAGCAGCCCACAGGGGAGGAGGTACACCGGGGAGCTGTTTTTT
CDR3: CASSPQGRRYTGELFF

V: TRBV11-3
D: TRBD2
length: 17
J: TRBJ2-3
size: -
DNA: TGTGCCAGCAGCTTGGGGGACTACGGCGGGGTCACAGATACGCAGTATTTT
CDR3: CASSLGDYGGVTDTQYF

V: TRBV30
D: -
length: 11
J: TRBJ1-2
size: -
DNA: TGTGCCTGGAGAGGGGGGCTTGGCTACACCTTC
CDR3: CAWRGGLGYTF

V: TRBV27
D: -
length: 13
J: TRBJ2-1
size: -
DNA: TGTGCCAGCAGTCGGCCGGTGATCAATGAGCAGTTCTTC
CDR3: CASSRPVINEQFF

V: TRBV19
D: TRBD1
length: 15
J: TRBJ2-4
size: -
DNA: TGTGCCAGTAGTTTACGGGACAGAGCCAAAAACATTCAGTACTTC
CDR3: CASSLRDRAKNIQYF

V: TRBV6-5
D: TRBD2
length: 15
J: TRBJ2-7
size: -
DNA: TGTGCCAGCAGTTACGGCCCCAGCGGGAGGTACGAGCAGTACTTC
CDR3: CASSYGPSGRYEQYF

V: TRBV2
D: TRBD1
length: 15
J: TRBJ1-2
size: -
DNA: TGTGCCAGCAGTGTCGGACAGGGGGGGTCCTATGGCTACACCTTC
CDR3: CASSVGQGGSYGYTF

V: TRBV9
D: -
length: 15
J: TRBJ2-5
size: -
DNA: TGTGCCAGCAGCGTAGGCACACATAATCAAGAGACCCAGTACTTC
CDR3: CASSVGTHNQETQYF

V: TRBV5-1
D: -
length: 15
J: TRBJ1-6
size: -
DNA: TGCGCCAGCAGCCCGACGGTCTCCTATAATTCACCCCTCCACTTT
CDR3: CASSPTVSYNSPLHF

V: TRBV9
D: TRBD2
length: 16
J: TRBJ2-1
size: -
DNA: TGTGCCAGCAGCCCAACGGGACTAGCGGGACCCAATGAGCAGTTCTTC
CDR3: CASSPTGLAGPNEQFF

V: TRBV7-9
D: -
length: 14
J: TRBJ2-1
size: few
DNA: TGTGCCAGCAGCCCCCAGCGGCGTTACAATGAGCAGTTCTTC
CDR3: CASSPQRRYNEQFF

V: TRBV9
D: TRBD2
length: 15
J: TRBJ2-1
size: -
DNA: TGTGCCAGCAGCGTAGGGGGACTAGCGTACAATGAGCAGTTCTTC
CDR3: CASSVGGLAYNEQFF

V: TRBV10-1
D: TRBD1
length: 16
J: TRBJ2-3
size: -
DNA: TGCGCCAGCAGTGGCCGGACAGGGGGATTCGCAGATACGCAGTATTTT
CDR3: CASSGRTGGFADTQYF

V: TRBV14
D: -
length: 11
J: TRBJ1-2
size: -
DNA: TGTGCCAGCAGCCAAGGCTATGGCTACACCTTC
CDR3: CASSQGYGYTF

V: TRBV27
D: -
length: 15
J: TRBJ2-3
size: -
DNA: TGTGCCAGCAGCTCCAGGGGACAATCCACAGATACGCAGTATTTT
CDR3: CASSSRGQSTDTQYF

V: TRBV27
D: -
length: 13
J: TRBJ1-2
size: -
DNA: TGTGCCAGCAGTTTACGGGGGGCGGATGGCTACACCTTC
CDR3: CASSLRGADGYTF

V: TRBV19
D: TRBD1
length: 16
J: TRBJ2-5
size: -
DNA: TGTGCCAGTAGTATAAGGGACAGGGGACCCCTGGAGACCCAGTACTTC
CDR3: CASSIRDRGPLETQYF

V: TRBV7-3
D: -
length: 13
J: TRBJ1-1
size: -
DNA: TGTGCCAGCAGCTTAATGGGGGTCAGAGAAGCTTTCTTT
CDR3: CASSLMGVREAFF

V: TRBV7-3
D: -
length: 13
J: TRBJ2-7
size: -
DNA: TGTGCCAGCAGCCATAATCCCCCCTACGAGCAGTACTTC
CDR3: CASSHNPPYEQYF

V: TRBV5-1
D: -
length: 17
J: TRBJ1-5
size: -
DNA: TGCGCCAGCAGCCCTGGGCCGACTGTTAATAGCAATCAGCCCCAGCATTTT
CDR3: CASSPGPTVNSNQPQHF

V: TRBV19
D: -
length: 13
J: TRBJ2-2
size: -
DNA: TGTGCCAGTAGCACAGTTAACACCGGGGAGCTGTTTTTT
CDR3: CASSTVNTGELFF

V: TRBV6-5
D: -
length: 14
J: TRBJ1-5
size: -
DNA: TGTGCCAGCAAGAACACAATGGGGTCTCAGCCCCAGCATTTT
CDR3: CASKNTMGSQPQHF

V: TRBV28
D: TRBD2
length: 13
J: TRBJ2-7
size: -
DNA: TGTGCCAGCGGAGGAGCGGGGGCGTACGAGCAGTACTTC
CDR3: CASGGAGAYEQYF

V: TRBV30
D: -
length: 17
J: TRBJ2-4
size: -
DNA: TGTGCCTGGAGTATCGGCTGGGGGGCCACAAGGGACAACATTCAGTACTTC
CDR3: CAWSIGWGATRDNIQYF